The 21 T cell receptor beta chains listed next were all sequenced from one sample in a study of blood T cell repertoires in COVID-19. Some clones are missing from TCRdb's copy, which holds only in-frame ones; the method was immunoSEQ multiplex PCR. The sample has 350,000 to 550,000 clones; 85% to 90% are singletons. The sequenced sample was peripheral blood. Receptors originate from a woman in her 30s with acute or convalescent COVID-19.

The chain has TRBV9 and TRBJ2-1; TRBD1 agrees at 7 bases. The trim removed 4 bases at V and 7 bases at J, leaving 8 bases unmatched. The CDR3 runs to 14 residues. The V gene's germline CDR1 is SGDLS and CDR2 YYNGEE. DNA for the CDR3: TGTGCCAGCAGCATCCGGGACAGAGTAAATGAGCAGTTCTTC. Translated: CASSIRDRVNEQFF.

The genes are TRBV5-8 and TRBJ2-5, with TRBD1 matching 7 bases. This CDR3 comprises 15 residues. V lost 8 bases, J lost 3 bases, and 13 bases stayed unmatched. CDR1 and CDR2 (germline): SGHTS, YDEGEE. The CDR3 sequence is CASSLPRDREETQYF. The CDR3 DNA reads TGTGCCAGTTCCCTACCCCGGGACAGAGAAGAGACCCAGTACTTC.

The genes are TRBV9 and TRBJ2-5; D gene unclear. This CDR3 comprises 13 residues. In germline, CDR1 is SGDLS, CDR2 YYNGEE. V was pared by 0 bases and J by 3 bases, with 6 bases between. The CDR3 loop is CASSVDREETQYF. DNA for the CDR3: TGTGCCAGCAGCGTAGACCGAGAAGAGACCCAGTACTTC.

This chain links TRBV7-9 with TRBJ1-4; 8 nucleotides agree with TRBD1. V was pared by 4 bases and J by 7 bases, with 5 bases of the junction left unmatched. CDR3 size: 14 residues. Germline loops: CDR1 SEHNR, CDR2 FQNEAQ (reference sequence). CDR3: CASSWTGRSEKLFF. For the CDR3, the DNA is TGTGCCAGCAGCTGGACAGGGAGAAGTGAAAAACTGTTTTTT.

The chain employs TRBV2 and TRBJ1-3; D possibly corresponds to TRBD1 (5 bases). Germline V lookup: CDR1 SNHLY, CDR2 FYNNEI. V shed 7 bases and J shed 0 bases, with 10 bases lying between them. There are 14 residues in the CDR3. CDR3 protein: CASTGHNSGNTIYF. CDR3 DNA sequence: TGTGCCAGCACCGGACATAACTCTGGAAACACCATATATTTT.

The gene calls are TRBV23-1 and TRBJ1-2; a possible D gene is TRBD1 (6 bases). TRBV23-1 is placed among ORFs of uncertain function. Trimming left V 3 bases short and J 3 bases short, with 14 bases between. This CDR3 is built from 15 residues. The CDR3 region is CASSHLTGIHYGYTF. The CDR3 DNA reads TGCGCCAGCAGTCACCTAACAGGGATCCACTATGGCTACACCTTC.

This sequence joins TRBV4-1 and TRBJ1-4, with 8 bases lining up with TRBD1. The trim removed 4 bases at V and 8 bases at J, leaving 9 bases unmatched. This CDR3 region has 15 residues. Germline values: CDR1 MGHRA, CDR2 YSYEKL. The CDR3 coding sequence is TGCGCCAGCAGCCGACTGGACAGGGACCTAGAAAAACTGTTTTTT. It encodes CASSRLDRDLEKLFF.

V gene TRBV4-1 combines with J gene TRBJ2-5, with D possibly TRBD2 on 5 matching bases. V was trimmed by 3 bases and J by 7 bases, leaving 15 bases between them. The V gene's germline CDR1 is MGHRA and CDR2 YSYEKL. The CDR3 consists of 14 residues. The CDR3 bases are TGCGCCAGCAGCCAGGAGGACGCGATATCGACCCAGTACTTC. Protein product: CASSQEDAISTQYF.

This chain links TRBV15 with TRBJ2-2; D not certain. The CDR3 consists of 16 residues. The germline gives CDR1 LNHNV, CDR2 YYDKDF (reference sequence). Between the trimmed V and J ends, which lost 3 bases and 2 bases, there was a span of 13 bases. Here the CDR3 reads CATSRYLRLNTGELFF. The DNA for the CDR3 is TGTGCCACCAGCAGGTACTTAAGACTCAACACCGGGGAGCTGTTTTTT. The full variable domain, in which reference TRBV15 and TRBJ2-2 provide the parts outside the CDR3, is DAMVIQNPRYQVTQFGKPVTLSCSQTLNHNVMYWYQQKSSQAPKLLFHYYDKDFNNEADTPDNFQSRRPNTSFCFLDIRSPGLGDTAMYLCATSRYLRLNTGELFFGEGSRLTVL.

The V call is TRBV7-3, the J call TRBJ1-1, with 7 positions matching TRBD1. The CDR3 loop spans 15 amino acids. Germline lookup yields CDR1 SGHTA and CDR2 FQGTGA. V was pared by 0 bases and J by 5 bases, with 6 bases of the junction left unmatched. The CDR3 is CASSLTSTGRTEAFF. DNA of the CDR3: TGTGCCAGCAGCTTAACGTCGACAGGGAGGACTGAAGCTTTCTTT. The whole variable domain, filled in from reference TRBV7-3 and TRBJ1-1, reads GAGVSQTPSNKVTEKGKYVELRCDPISGHTALYWYRQSLGQGPEFLIYFQGTGAADDSGLPNDRFFAVRPEGSVSTLKIQRTERGDSAVYLCASSLTSTGRTEAFFGQGTRLTVV.

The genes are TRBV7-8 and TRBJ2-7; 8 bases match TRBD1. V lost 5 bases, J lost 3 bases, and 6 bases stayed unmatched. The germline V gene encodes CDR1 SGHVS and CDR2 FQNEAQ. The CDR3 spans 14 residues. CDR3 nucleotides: TGTGCCAGCAGCCTTACAGGGGGTCTCTACGAGCAGTACTTC. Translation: CASSLTGGLYEQYF.

CDR3 nucleotides: TGTGCCAGCAGTACCAGGACAGGGACTGGAAACACCATATATTTT. Amino acid sequence: CASSTRTGTGNTIYF. This chain joins TRBV6-1 and TRBJ1-3; TRBD1 matches at 8 bases. Germline V CDR1 and CDR2: MNHNS, SASEGT. CDR3 length: 15 residues. V shed 5 bases and J 2 bases; nucleotides not matched to a gene: 5.

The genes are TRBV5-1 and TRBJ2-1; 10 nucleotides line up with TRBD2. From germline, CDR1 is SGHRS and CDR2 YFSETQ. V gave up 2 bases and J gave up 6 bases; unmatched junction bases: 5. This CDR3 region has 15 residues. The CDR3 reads CASSFSSGGGNEQFF. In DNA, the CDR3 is TGCGCCAGCAGCTTCTCTAGCGGGGGCGGCAATGAGCAGTTCTTC. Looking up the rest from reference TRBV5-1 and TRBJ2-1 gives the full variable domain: KAGVTQTPRYLIKTRGQQVTLSCSPISGHRSVSWYQQTPGQGLQFLFEYFSETQRNKGNFPGRFSGRQFSNSRSEMNVSTLELGDSALYLCASSFSSGGGNEQFFGPGTRLTVL.

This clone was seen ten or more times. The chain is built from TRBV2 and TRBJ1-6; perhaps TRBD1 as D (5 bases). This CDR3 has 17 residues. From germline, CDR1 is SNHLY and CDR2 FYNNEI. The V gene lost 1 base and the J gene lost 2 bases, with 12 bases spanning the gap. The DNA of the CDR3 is TGTGCCAGCAGTGAAGAAGGGGCTCCGGCCTATAATTCACCCCTCCACTTT. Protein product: CASSEEGAPAYNSPLHF.

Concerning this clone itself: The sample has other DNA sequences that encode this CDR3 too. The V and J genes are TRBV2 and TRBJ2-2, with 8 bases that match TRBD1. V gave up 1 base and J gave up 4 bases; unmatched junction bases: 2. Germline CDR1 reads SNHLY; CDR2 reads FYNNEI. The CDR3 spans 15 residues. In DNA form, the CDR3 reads TGTGCCAGCAGTGAAGTCGGACAGGGCACCGGGGAGCTGTTTTTT. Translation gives CASSEVGQGTGELFF.

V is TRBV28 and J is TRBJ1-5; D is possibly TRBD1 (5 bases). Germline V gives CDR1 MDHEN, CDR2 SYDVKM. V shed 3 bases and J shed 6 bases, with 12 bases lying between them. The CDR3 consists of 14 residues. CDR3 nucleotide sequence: TGTGCCAGCAGTTTCATCAGGGTCGGTCAGCCCCAGCATTTT. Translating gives CASSFIRVGQPQHF. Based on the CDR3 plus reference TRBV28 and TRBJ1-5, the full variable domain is DVKVTQSSRYLVKRTGEKVFLECVQDMDHENMFWYRQDPGLGLRLIYFSYDVKMKEKGDIPEGYSVSREKKERFSLILESASTNQTSMYLCASSFIRVGQPQHFGDGTRLSIL.

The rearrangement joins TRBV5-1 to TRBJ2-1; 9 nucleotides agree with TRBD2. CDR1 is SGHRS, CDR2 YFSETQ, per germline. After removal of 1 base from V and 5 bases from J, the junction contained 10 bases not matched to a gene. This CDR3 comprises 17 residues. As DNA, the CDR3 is TGCGCCAGCAGCTTGAGGTTTAGCGGGGGCGGGCACAATGAGCAGTTCTTC. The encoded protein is CASSLRFSGGGHNEQFF.

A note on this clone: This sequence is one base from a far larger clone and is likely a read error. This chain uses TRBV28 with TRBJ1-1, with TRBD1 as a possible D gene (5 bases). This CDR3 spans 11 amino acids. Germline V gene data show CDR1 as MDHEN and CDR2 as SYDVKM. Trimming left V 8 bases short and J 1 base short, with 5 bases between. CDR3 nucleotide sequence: TGTGCCAGCCAGGGGAACACTGAAGCTTTCTTT. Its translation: CASQGNTEAFF. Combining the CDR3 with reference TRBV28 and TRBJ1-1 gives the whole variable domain DVKVTQSSRYLVKRTGEKVFLECVQDMDHENMFWYRQDPGLGLRLIYFSYDVKMKEKGDIPEGYSVSREKKERFSLILESASTNQTSMYLCASQGNTEAFFGQGTRLTVV.

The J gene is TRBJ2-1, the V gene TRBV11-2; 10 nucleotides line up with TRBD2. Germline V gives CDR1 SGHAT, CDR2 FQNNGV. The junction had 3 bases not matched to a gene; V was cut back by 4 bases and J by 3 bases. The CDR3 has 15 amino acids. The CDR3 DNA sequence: TGTGCCAGCAGCTCATGGACTAGCGGCTACAATGAGCAGTTCTTC. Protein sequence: CASSSWTSGYNEQFF. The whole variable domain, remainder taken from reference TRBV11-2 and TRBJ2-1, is EAGVAQSPRYKIIEKRQSVAFWCNPISGHATLYWYQQILGQGPKLLIQFQNNGVVDDSQLPKDRFSAERLKGVDSTLKIQPAKLEDSAVYLCASSSWTSGYNEQFFGPGTRLTVL.

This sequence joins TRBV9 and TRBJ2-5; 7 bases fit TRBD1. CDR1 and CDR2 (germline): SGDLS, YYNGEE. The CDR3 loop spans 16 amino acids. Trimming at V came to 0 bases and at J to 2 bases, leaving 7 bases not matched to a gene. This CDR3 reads CASSVGSRGWQETQYF. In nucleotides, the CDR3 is TGTGCCAGCAGCGTAGGATCCAGGGGGTGGCAAGAGACCCAGTACTTC.

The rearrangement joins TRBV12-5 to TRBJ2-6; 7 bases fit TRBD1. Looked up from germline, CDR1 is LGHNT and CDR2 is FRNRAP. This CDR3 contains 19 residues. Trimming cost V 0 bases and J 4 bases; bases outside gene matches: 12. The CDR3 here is CASGLVLGQRARGANVLTF. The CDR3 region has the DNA TGTGCTAGTGGTTTGGTACTGGGACAGAGGGCGAGAGGGGCCAACGTCCTGACTTTC.